This T cell receptor beta chain stems from a study of OX40 agonist ivuxolimab in advanced cancers. At the level of the study: Males comprised about 78% of the group, whose mean age was approximately 62 years (range roughly 23 to 80).

Produced via immunoSEQ multiplex PCR; TCRdb's table is partial and in-frame only. The sample lists roughly 15,000 clones; 82% were seen once. CDR3 length: 16 residues. Germline CDR1 is MNHEY and CDR2 is SMNVEV (reference sequence). The receptor comes from an adult with an advanced solid tumor such as melanoma, head and neck, liver or kidney cancer. The V and J genes are TRBV27 and TRBJ2-5, with TRBD2 matching 12 bases. The J call may be faulty, since TRBJ2-7 better matches the DNA end. The material sequenced was CD4+ or CD8+ T cells sorted from blood, taken in a trial of the OX40 agonist ivuxolimab. CDR3 nucleotide sequence: TGTGCCAGCAGTTTGACTAGCGGGAGTTTCCCCTACGAGCAGTACTTC. This encodes CASSLTSGSFPYEQYF.